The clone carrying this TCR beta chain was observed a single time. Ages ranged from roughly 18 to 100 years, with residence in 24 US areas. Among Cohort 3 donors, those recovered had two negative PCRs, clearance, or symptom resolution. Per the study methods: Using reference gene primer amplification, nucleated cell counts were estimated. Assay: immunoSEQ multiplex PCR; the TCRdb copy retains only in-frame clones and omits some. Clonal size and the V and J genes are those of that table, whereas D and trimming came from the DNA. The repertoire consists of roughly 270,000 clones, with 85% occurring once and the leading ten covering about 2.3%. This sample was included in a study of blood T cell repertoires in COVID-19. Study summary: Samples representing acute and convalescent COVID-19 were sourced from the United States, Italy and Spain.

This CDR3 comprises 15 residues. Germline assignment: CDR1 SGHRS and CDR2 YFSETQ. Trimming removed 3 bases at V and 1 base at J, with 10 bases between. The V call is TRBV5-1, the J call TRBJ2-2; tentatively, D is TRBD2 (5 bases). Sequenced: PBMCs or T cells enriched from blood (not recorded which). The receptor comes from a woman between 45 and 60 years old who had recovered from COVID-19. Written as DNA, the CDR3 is TGCGCCAGCAGCTCCGGGAACGGGAACACCGGGGAGCTGTTTTTT. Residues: CASSSGNGNTGELFF.